Sequencing of this TCR beta chain was carried out in a study of blood T cells in healthy people across ages. CDR1 and CDR2 (germline): SGHTA, FQGNSA. Trimming took 10 bases from V and 2 from J; bases not matched to a gene: 9. The CDR3 is 15 amino acids. Combining a sample-barcoded 5' primer with a J-beta primer mix, a second PCR ran for roughly 7 to 11 cycles. TCRdb fed the 5' RACE reads into MiXCR, producing one record per CDR3 protein. The data hold about 970,000 distinct CDR3 sequences, with about 53% observed a single time. The sequenced material came from blood. The clonotype originates from a woman aged 60-70 years in good health. The V call is TRBV7-2, the J call TRBJ2-5; 11 bases agree with TRBD2. The CDR3 here is CATRSGRALQETQYF. For the CDR3, the DNA is TGTGCCACTCGTAGCGGGAGGGCTCTTCAAGAGACCCAGTACTTC.